This T cell receptor (beta chain) was captured by sequencing in a study of cytomegalovirus exposure and HLA in healthy donors listed by TCRdb under 2017. Regarding the complete study: In an earlier analysis of roughly 500 of the donors, about 260 Gb of sequence data and 90 million to 120 million unique TCR beta sequences from some 170 million T cells were reported. Approximately 300 gigabases of sequencing data and approximately 91 million unique TCR sequences made up an early release that covered about 640 HLA-typed donors. Of the 300 to 400 genotyped donors, around 81% fell in the genetic ancestry cluster associated with self-reported Caucasian donors. The study aimed to test whether signatures of past pathogen exposure could be identified by cataloging public T cell receptors. Using immunosequencing, the study profiled T cell repertoires from fewer than 850 subjects and related those repertoires to cytomegalovirus serostatus. A separate validation cohort of approximately 130 different subjects was used in addition to the 666-subject first cohort. High-throughput TCR immunosequencing, statistical association of individual TCRs with disease status, and machine learning were combined to predict cytomegalovirus infection status. A later analysis re-examined previously published TCR beta repertoires from more than 550 donors and added high-resolution HLA genotyping to investigate patterns of TCR occurrence. In the later analysis, no new phenotypic data were used to find candidate immune exposures; instead, reliance was placed on TCR beta sequences and their occurrence across donors. An earlier analysis of 450 to 750 of the donors used high-throughput TCR beta sequencing to judge whether each TCR beta V gene segment behaved as functional or pseudogenic. Donor age, sex, ethnicity and CMV serostatus were compiled alongside the repertoire data. In a later genetic analysis, genome-wide SNP genotypes for about three fifths of the roughly 670 donors were used, and that subset was treated as a discovery cohort. All discovery cohort repertoires had been generated using a single sequencing platform. Class I and class II HLA loci were covered by the typing at four-digit resolution. The number of donors typed differed by locus, with 629-630 for A, B, C, DRB1 and DQB1, roughly 520 for DQA1, 606 for DPA1, and over 400 for DPB1. A handful of DR-DQ haplotypes were handled as single units for association and clustering because linkage in the cohort was strong. Among about 390 genotyped donors of the cohort, an average of approximately 240,000 unique TCR beta nucleotide sequences were sequenced per donor, around 18% of them non-productive. Beyond this particular receptor, the publication reports: A few of the identified cytomegalovirus-associated TCR beta chains were confirmed in vitro to be specific for cytomegalovirus antigens. Sequencing depth was assumed to be roughly uniform across donors in the presence/absence analyses, though that assumption may not hold. Compared with the approximately 600-donor mean, donors in an Asian-associated ancestry cluster had fewer N-insertions in productive TCRs, according to a later genetic analysis. Correlated functional status among segregating V segments might be attributable to linkage disequilibrium, but an unknown experimental factor could not be ruled out. A later analysis found that TCR association rates varied across HLA loci, with DRB1 alleles showing the most associated TCRs and HLA-C alleles the fewest. Across donors, most TCR sequences were observed very rarely, whereas some public TCRs were present in many individuals. In this cohort, only TCR beta chains were sequenced, and detectable features were limited by the absence of alpha or paired-chain data. When HLA alleles, especially DR and DQ, strongly co-occurred, TCR associations were difficult to assign to individual alleles. According to a later analysis, parvovirus B19, influenza, CMV and Epstein-Barr virus appeared linked to several top co-occurrence clusters. The classifier was reported to diagnose cytomegalovirus status with high specificity and sensitivity in both the original cohort and the validation cohort. A later analysis found that most CMV-associated TCR beta chains appeared HLA-restricted, with HLA associations seemingly driven largely by CMV exposure. Specific HLA alleles were associated with 15,000 to 20,000 TCR beta sequences at a false discovery rate of 0.05 in a later analysis. HLA typing was unavailable for some donors at each locus, so association tests used only the typed subset. Because counts were too low, about 18 rarely observed V segments, including chromosome 9 orphons, were excluded from the earlier analysis of some 590 of the donors. A later genetic analysis associated a missense DCLRE1C variant with V-gene and J-gene trimming of TCR beta chains, and an independent cohort replicated the association. For the cohort, immune exposure information was limited to CMV serostatus. A later analysis found that HLA-associated TCR beta chains were more clonally expanded and had lower generation probabilities than equally common non-associated chains. In an earlier analysis of some 500 of the donors, most TCR beta V segments were observed in productive rearrangements about 90% or about 30% of the time, broadly matching IMGT annotations. In the study, 150 to 200 TCR beta chains were listed as associated with cytomegalovirus. A further reported finding was that TCR beta sequences accurately predicted the HLA-A and HLA-B alleles for most subjects in the first cohort. It was suggested by the authors that the approach could potentially be generalized to other disease states and immunological phenotypes. A group of highly shared sequence variants was considered likely to be a technical artifact of the sequencing pipeline.

On this clone: Its antigen is not yet known. Nothing much larger sits one base from this clone, and base qualities are not available.

The cohort was made up of roughly 670 healthy bone marrow donors. At the time of sampling, all cohort members were nominally healthy, though unrecorded immune exposures were likely present. The donor was CMV seropositive and was included in the group of approximately 310 seropositive cohort members. Each donor provided a peripheral blood sample, and peripheral blood mononuclear cells were used for TCR beta sequencing. Genomic DNA was extracted from the blood cell samples with the Qiagen DNeasy Blood Extraction Kit. Receptor amplification or capture employed the immunoSEQ multiplex PCR assay. For the multiplex PCR, a mixture combining 60 forward primers for TCR Vbeta segments and 13 reverse primers for TCR Jbeta segments was used. Amplification of the CDR3 region of rearranged TCR beta genes was performed with a multiplex PCR assay on genomic DNA. The Illumina HiSeq System was used to sequence the amplified TCR beta libraries as 87-base-pair reads. The paper's data handling went like this. Across the 640 or so repertoires, a later analysis counted approximately 83 million unique TCR beta chains, around 11 million of which were shared by at least two donors. Raw reads were error-corrected and collapsed into unique sequences with a nearest-neighbor algorithm that merged closely related sequences to remove PCR and sequencing errors. To assign V, D and J gene segments, CDR3 sequences were aligned to IMGT reference sequences. For a sequence to be retained, a match of at least six nucleotides was required to both a V gene segment and a J gene segment. A rearrangement counted as productive if the CDR3 had no stop codons and remained in frame with V and J, and every other rearrangement counted as non-productive. Following IMGT convention, CDR3 was defined as the stretch from the second conserved V-encoded cysteine to the conserved J-encoded phenylalanine. The earlier analysis of 550 to 650 of the donors excluded any sequence lacking an unambiguous match to a single V gene segment. An earlier analysis of over 450 of the donors classified V segments as functional when productive rearrangements were above 56.7% and as segregating when the standard deviation between donors was above 5%. To diagnose cytomegalovirus status from the catalog of TCR beta chain sequences, a statistical classification framework was built. In a later analysis, TCR nucleotide sequences were compared against IMGT/GENE-DB human TR gene sequences so that V and J genes could be assigned. In a later analysis, CDR3 sequences and most-parsimonious VDJ recombination scenarios were assigned using the TCRdist pipeline. In a later analysis, every TCR beta chain was defined by the combination of its CDR3 amino acid sequence and its V-gene family, and reads without a unique V-gene family were dropped. A later analysis removed 450 to 600 highly shared, low-generation-probability nucleotide sequences to deal with suspected cross-contamination and a sequencing artifact. A later analysis calculated a clonal expansion index for each public chain from normalized within-repertoire ranks of inferred template counts. A later analysis computed generation probabilities with a VDJ recombination model fitted to out-of-frame rearrangements, and checked the results against IGoR. A later analysis scored TCR-TCR, TCR-HLA and TCR-CMV co-occurrence with hypergeometric tests, applying a repertoire-size bias correction to TCR pairs. To estimate false discovery rates, a later analysis permuted the HLA or CMV assignments 20 times. In a later analysis, co-occurring TCRs were grouped with DBSCAN, and TCRdist sequence similarity was added when clustering was performed within HLA-allele-positive subsets. Repertoires with fewer than 30,000 or more than 120,000 public chains were left out of co-occurrence clustering, as were roughly five repertoires with anomalous nucleotide sharing. As stored in TCRdb, this immuneACCESS dataset retains in-frame rearrangements with V and J assigned. A fraction of the clones does not appear; measured against another copy, unresolved V genes explain less than half of the discrepancy, and the remainder lacks a known reason. That table gives V, J and clone size, and the DNA gave D and trimming. The sample records approximately 180,000 clones, 80% of which are singletons. The top ten clonotypes cover approximately 6.7% of the sample.

Sequenced material: PBMCs. The clonotype comes from a man younger than 40 in good health and CMV-seropositive.

The CDR3 protein: CASSTGTGYRYGYTF. The DNA is as follows: TGTGCCAGCAGCACCGGGACAGGGTATCGTTATGGCTACACCTTC. The chain couples TRBV27 to TRBJ1-2, with TRBD1 matching 9 junction bases. Spanning cysteine to phenylalanine, the CDR3 consists of 15 amino acids. Of all the DNA, just the CDR3 is kept, 45 bases in frame from base 1. Taken from the germline V gene (reference sequence), the CDR1 and CDR2 loops are MNHEY and SMNVEV. For this chain, trimming is 6 bases at the V end and 5 bases at the J end, and the number of junction bases without a gene match is 10.